The next 8 T cell receptor beta chains were all read from a single sample in a study of cytomegalovirus exposure and HLA in healthy donors. Here immunoSEQ multiplex PCR was the method, and the copy in TCRdb shows in-frame clones only, minus some. The sample gives 100,000 to 120,000 clones, approximately 89% of which show up once; under 2% is in the top ten. Source material: PBMCs. Every receptor here comes from a woman between 18 and 30 years old in good health and CMV-seronegative.

This rearrangement joins TRBV25-1 to TRBJ1-4; TRBD1 matches 7 bases. Germline CDR1 and CDR2: MGHDK and SYGVNS. The CDR3 is made up of 17 amino acids. Trimming took 4 bases from V and 8 from J; bases not matched to a gene: 16. The CDR3 region has the DNA TGTGCCAGCAGTGCCCGACAGGGAATGGGGCTGATGGAAAAACTGTTTTTT. It encodes CASSARQGMGLMEKLFF.

The gene calls are TRBV6-1 and TRBJ2-5; 9 bases map to TRBD1. V dropped 7 bases and J dropped 4; count of bases not matched to a gene: 10. The CDR3 is made up of 15 amino acids. Germline CDR1 MNHNS, CDR2 SASEGT. The CDR3 coding sequence is TGTGCCAGCATCTTAACCCCGGACAGGGGAGAGACCCAGTACTTC. This gives the protein CASILTPDRGETQYF.

The V and J genes are TRBV18 and TRBJ1-1, with 11 bases matching TRBD1. Germline V CDR1 and CDR2: KGHSH, LQKENI. V lost 6 bases and J lost 5; bases outside the gene matches: 8. The CDR3 runs to 15 residues. Here the CDR3 DNA reads TGTGCCAGCTCTCAAGGGACAGGGGGAATTACTGAAGCTTTCTTT. Protein product: CASSQGTGGITEAFF.

The rearrangement links TRBV27 to TRBJ1-2; tentatively, D is TRBD1 (5 bases). Germline CDR1 is MNHEY and CDR2 is SMNVEV (reference sequence). V was trimmed by 2 bases and J by 2 bases, leaving 18 bases between them. The length of the CDR3 is 17 residues. CDR3 sequence: CASSLRPGDAGNYGYTF. Written as DNA, the CDR3 is TGTGCCAGCAGTTTACGGCCCGGCGACGCAGGGAACTATGGCTACACCTTC.

The rearrangement joins TRBV5-1 to TRBJ2-7; a weak D match, TRBD1 (6 bases). The CDR3 is made up of 13 amino acids. CDR1 and CDR2 (germline): SGHRS, YFSETQ. V dropped 4 bases and J dropped 5 bases, with 13 bases sitting between them. CDR3 amino acids: CASSRGGLDEQYF. The CDR3 DNA follows: TGCGCCAGCAGCAGAGGGGGTCTCGACGAGCAGTACTTC.

The chain combines TRBV27 with TRBJ1-2; 9 positions agree with TRBD1. This CDR3 is 15 amino acids long. The germline gives CDR1 MNHEY, CDR2 SMNVEV (reference sequence). V was pared by 4 bases and J by 3 bases, with 6 bases of the junction left unmatched. CDR3 coding DNA: TGTGCCAGCAGTTCCGGACAGGGGAAGGACTATGGCTACACCTTC. It codes for CASSSGQGKDYGYTF.

Written as DNA, the CDR3 is TGTGCCACCAGCAGAGATCCCGGGACAGGGCCCGTCGCCCTCCACTTT. It specifies CATSRDPGTGPVALHF. This chain joins TRBV15 and TRBJ1-6; 9 positions match TRBD1. V lost 0 bases, J lost 14 bases, and 11 bases stayed unmatched. CDR3 length equals 16 residues. The germline V gene encodes CDR1 LNHNV and CDR2 YYDKDF (reference sequence).

The V and J genes are TRBV7-2 and TRBJ1-2; 9 nucleotides line up with TRBD1. J gave up 2 bases and V 5 bases, and 6 bases lay outside the gene matches. The germline V gene has CDR1 SGHTA and CDR2 FQGNSA. The CDR3 extends over 15 amino acids. The DNA of the CDR3 is TGTGCCAGCAGCCGAACAGGGGGCTTGAACTATGGCTACACCTTC. Protein product: CASSRTGGLNYGYTF. Using reference TRBV7-2 and TRBJ1-2 for the parts outside the CDR3, the full variable domain is GAGVSQSPSNKVTEKGKDVELRCDPISGHTALYWYRQSLGQGLEFLIYFQGNSAPDKSGLPSDRFSAERTGGSVSTLTIQRTQQEDSAVYLCASSRTGGLNYGYTFGSGTRLTVV.